What follows are 7 T cell receptor beta chains derived from one specimen sequenced in a study of T cells in Graves' hyperthyroidism and ophthalmopathy. Researchers amplified the TCR beta CDR3 regions from RNA transcripts. Initially, a first-round RT-PCR of the TCR CDR3 employed the HTBI primer set. Via MiXCR, TCRdb re-called the multiplex PCR reads, giving one row per CDR3 protein. The sample contains about 360,000 distinct CDR3 sequences, roughly 13% of which appear only once. Sample: blood. The receptors shown here come from a woman aged 18-29 years with Graves' hyperthyroidism.

This clonotype was observed at least ten times. The V gene is TRBV5-1, the J gene TRBJ1-1; TRBD1 aligns across 7 bases. This CDR3 is 13 amino acids long. The J segment lost 5 bases and the V segment lost 4 bases, leaving 5 bases of the junction unmatched. The germline gives CDR1 SGHRS, CDR2 YFSETQ. The CDR3: CASSRQGVTEAFF. DNA for the CDR3: TGCGCCAGCAGCCGTCAGGGGGTGACTGAAGCTTTCTTT.

This clonotype has ten or more counts. The J gene is TRBJ1-5, the V gene TRBV20-1, with TRBD1 matching over 7 bases. Germline loops: CDR1 DFQATT, CDR2 SNEGSKA (reference sequence). The CDR3 covers 15 residues. J was trimmed by 4 bases and V by 6 bases; bases with no gene match: 12. The CDR3 bases are TGCAGTGCAGCCCCCGCCAGGGGGGAAAATCAGCCCCAGCATTTT. Its translation is CSAAPARGENQPQHF.

The V gene is TRBV3-1, the J gene TRBJ1-1; D ambiguous. Trimming pared 1 base from V and 0 bases from J, leaving 6 bases between. This CDR3 is 14 amino acids long. Germline assignment: CDR1 LGHDT and CDR2 YNNKEL (reference sequence). DNA of the CDR3: TGTGCCAGCAGCCAAGGCCCGATGAACACTGAAGCTTTCTTT. Translating it yields CASSQGPMNTEAFF.

This clonotype was detected ten times or more. V is TRBV10-3 and J is TRBJ2-3; the D gene could be TRBD1 or TRBD2 (5 bases each). Trimming took 0 bases from V and 7 from J, leaving 14 bases between them. Germline values: CDR1 ENHRY, CDR2 SYGVKD. The CDR3 is 15 amino acids. The CDR3 DNA reads TGTGCCATCAGTGAGTCGAGGGGCCGGGTTCATACGCAGTATTTT. Translating it yields CAISESRGRVHTQYF.

This clonotype was counted many times. This rearrangement joins TRBV7-8 to TRBJ2-7; TRBD1 agrees at 7 bases. This CDR3 spans 14 amino acids. Per germline, CDR1 SGHVS and CDR2 FQNEAQ. The V gene end was trimmed by 5 bases and the J gene end by 3 bases; junction bases not matched to a gene: 7. Here the CDR3 DNA reads TGTGCCAGCAGCACCCTCCGGGACAGCTACGAGCAGTACTTC. This encodes CASSTLRDSYEQYF. Drawing the rest from reference TRBV7-8 and TRBJ2-7, the complete variable domain is GAGVSQSPRYKVAKRGQDVALRCDPISGHVSLFWYQQALGQGPEFLTYFQNEAQLDKSGLPSDRFFAERPEGSVSTLKIQRTQQEDSAVYLCASSTLRDSYEQYFGPGTRLTVT.

There are many counts of this clonotype. The chain carries TRBV5-1 and TRBJ2-1; 8 bases align to TRBD2. V lost 4 bases to trimming and J lost 5 bases; unmatched junction nucleotides: 2. CDR1 and CDR2 from the germline V gene are SGHRS and YFSETQ. CDR3 length: 13 amino acids. For the CDR3, the DNA is TGCGCCAGCAGCCCAGCGGGAGACAATGAGCAGTTCTTC. This sequence encodes CASSPAGDNEQFF. Variable domain in full (rest from reference TRBV5-1 and TRBJ2-1): KAGVTQTPRYLIKTRGQQVTLSCSPISGHRSVSWYQQTPGQGLQFLFEYFSETQRNKGNFPGRFSGRQFSNSRSEMNVSTLELGDSALYLCASSPAGDNEQFFGPGTRLTVL.

This clonotype was found many times. The rearrangement uses TRBV15 and TRBJ2-5; D not certain. V lost 3 bases and J 7 bases, leaving 15 bases between the germline ends. The CDR3 runs to 14 residues. CDR1 LNHNV and CDR2 YYDKDF come from the germline V gene (reference sequence). The CDR3 bases are TGTGCCACCAGCAGTAACAGCCTTTTGGGGACCCAGTACTTC. Translating it yields CATSSNSLLGTQYF.